The text below deals with one TCR beta chain. Its antigen is not identified. Assay used: immunoSEQ multiplex PCR; TCRdb lists only in-frame clones, some missing. The repertoire holds roughly 49,000 clones, with over 75% as singletons. Deletions cut 5 bases from V and 4 bases from J, with 14 bases between. The CDR3 has 14 amino acids. Germline assignment: CDR1 MDHEN and CDR2 SYDVKM. The data are from a study of T cell clonotyping in hematopoietic cell transplantation. Study information: Recipients' pretransplant samples followed cytoreduction.

Time point in this sample: recipient sample about 28 days before transplant, after cytoreduction. General study points: Few recipient clonotypes overlapped donors; over 95% were de novo at given depth. Recipient TCR diversity dropped after transplant; expanded clonotypes rose from day 30 to 180.

Sequenced here: peripheral blood mononuclear cells, sampled before stem cell transplant. This receptor was taken from a man aged 60 to 69 with biphenotypic leukemia. Some clones in this sample may be carry-over from other donors' samples. The chain combines TRBV28 with TRBJ1-2; possibly TRBD1 for D (5 bases). CDR3 protein: CASSLLRTTYGYTF. Written as DNA, the CDR3 is TGTGCCAGCAGTCTTCTCCGGACAACCTATGGCTACACCTTC.